Each of the 32 T cell receptor beta chains below was sequenced from the same sample in a study of CD8+ T cells in alopecia areata. RNA was extracted and reverse transcribed into cDNA as the sequencing template. The table came from immunoSEQ multiplex PCR; TCRdb's copy has only in-frame clones and leaves some out. The profile shows 200,000 to 250,000 clones, 64% of them singletons. The treatment was: oral pan-JAK inhibitor, 5-10 mg twice daily. This material consisted of CD4+ T cells sorted from blood, taken at week 4, from a patient treated with tofacitinib. The receptor set was obtained from a human donor with alopecia areata.

This rearrangement joins TRBV5-4 to TRBJ2-3; 8 positions agree with TRBD1. The trim removed 2 bases at V and 5 bases at J, leaving 7 bases unmatched. This CDR3 contains 15 residues. Germline CDR1 SGHNT, CDR2 YYREEE (reference sequence). Here the CDR3 reads CASSLGRGRGDTQYF. DNA of the CDR3: TGTGCCAGCAGCTTAGGCAGGGGGCGAGGAGATACGCAGTATTTT.

The chain is built from TRBV2 and TRBJ1-5; TRBD1 agrees at 8 bases. V was clipped by 1 base and J by 3 bases; unmatched bases: 5. The CDR3 extends over 16 amino acids. Germline V gene lookup returns CDR1 SNHLY and CDR2 FYNNEI. The CDR3 region is CASSEVSDRDNQPQHF. Written as DNA, the CDR3 is TGTGCCAGCAGTGAAGTTTCGGACAGGGACAATCAGCCCCAGCATTTT.

This chain links TRBV5-6 with TRBJ1-4, with D perhaps matching TRBD1 (6 bases). This CDR3 is built from 15 residues. CDR1 is SGHDT and CDR2 is YYEEEE in the germline V gene. The V and J ends lost 4 bases and 7 bases respectively, with 17 bases between them. CDR3 residues: CASSHRGPPFEKLFF. In nucleotides, the CDR3 is TGTGCCAGCAGCCACCGGGGGCCCCCCTTTGAAAAACTGTTTTTT.

The J gene is TRBJ2-1, the V gene TRBV7-9; the D gene could be TRBD1 or TRBD2 (6 bases each). This CDR3 contains 14 residues. V lost 10 bases to trimming and J lost 0 bases, with 13 bases between them. Germline V gene sequence: CDR1 SEHNR, CDR2 FQNEAQ (reference sequence). CDR3 in amino acids: CATGGSSSYNEQFF. The CDR3 DNA reads TGTGCCACCGGGGGCTCCAGCTCCTACAATGAGCAGTTCTTC.

This clone has only a few counts. The chain combines TRBV4-1 with TRBJ2-5, with D perhaps matching TRBD2 (7 bases). The CDR3 sequence is 17 residues long. Germline-derived CDR1 and CDR2 are MGHRA and YSYEKL. The germline V and J ends were trimmed by 0 bases and 9 bases, with 23 bases remaining between them. CDR3: CASSQESTRGGLYPQYF. The CDR3 DNA reads as TGCGCCAGCAGCCAAGAATCGACCCGCGGGGGCCTTTATCCCCAGTACTTC.

This sequence joins TRBV29-1 and TRBJ2-1, with TRBD1 matching over 9 bases. The CDR3 covers 15 residues. CDR1 SQVTM and CDR2 ANQGSEA come from the germline V gene. Unmatched junction bases numbered 8, after V lost 2 bases and J lost 6 bases. CDR3 coding DNA: TGCAGCGTTGAACCCATCGACAGGGGGGGCAATGAGCAGTTCTTC. The encoded protein is CSVEPIDRGGNEQFF.

This clone was recorded only once. The rearrangement links TRBV11-2 to TRBJ1-2; D is undetermined. From germline, CDR1 is SGHAT and CDR2 FQNNGV. Deletions cut 3 bases from V and 2 bases from J, with 10 bases between. This CDR3 spans 14 amino acids. The CDR3 coding sequence is TGTGCCAGCAGCTTGTTGGAGGGAAACTATGGCTACACCTTC. Its protein product is CASSLLEGNYGYTF.

This clone was seen a few times. J is TRBJ1-1 and V is TRBV5-4; D might be TRBD1 (5 bases). The CDR3 loop spans 16 amino acids. V was clipped by 3 bases and J by 2 bases, with 17 bases between them. In germline, CDR1 is SGHNT, CDR2 YYREEE (reference sequence). The chain's CDR3 is CASSSLSRDQNTEAFF. The CDR3 DNA sequence: TGTGCCAGCAGCTCGCTATCCCGGGACCAAAACACTGAAGCTTTCTTT.

This clone has more than one count but fewer than ten. This chain uses TRBV11-2 with TRBJ2-1; 7 bases agree with TRBD2. The CDR3 consists of 12 residues. V lost 5 bases, J lost 7 bases, and 2 bases stayed unmatched. Germline-derived CDR1 and CDR2 are SGHAT and FQNNGV. The CDR3 loop is CASSQGGNEQFF. As DNA, the CDR3 is TGTGCCAGCAGCCAGGGAGGGAATGAGCAGTTCTTC.

The chain carries TRBV5-4 and TRBJ1-4; the D is unclear. The CDR3 consists of 15 residues. Trimming took 0 bases from V and 0 from J, leaving 6 bases between them. Per the germline V gene, CDR1 is SGHNT and CDR2 is YYREEE (reference sequence). The CDR3 nucleotides are TGTGCCAGCAGCTTGGGTGGGACAACTAATGAAAAACTGTTTTTT. Translating it yields CASSLGGTTNEKLFF.

The chain carries TRBV30 and TRBJ1-5; D remains unclear. CDR1 and CDR2 from the germline V gene are GTSNPN and SVGIG (reference sequence). This CDR3 comprises 9 residues. V lost 3 bases, J lost 16 bases, and 10 bases lay in between. The CDR3 bases are TGTGCCTGGAGGGGTGTCGGACATTTT. Translating it yields CAWRGVGHF.

Note on this clone: The same CDR3 arises from other DNA sequences in this sample as well. This rearrangement joins TRBV2 to TRBJ1-5; 9 nucleotides match TRBD1. The CDR3 contains 13 residues. The V segment lost 4 bases and the J segment 7 bases; nucleotides outside the gene matches: 2. Germline V CDR1 and CDR2: SNHLY, FYNNEI. The CDR3 region is CASSGTGEQPQHF. As DNA, the CDR3 is TGTGCCAGCAGTGGGACAGGGGAACAGCCCCAGCATTTT.

The chain combines TRBV29-1 with TRBJ1-1; perhaps TRBD1 as D (5 bases). The germline V gene has CDR1 SQVTM and CDR2 ANQGSEA. CDR3 length: 12 residues. Trimming left V 5 bases short and J 2 bases short, with 9 bases between. The CDR3 coding sequence is TGCAGCGTTTTCCAGGGAAACACTGAAGCTTTCTTT. Translation gives CSVFQGNTEAFF.

This chain links TRBV14 with TRBJ2-3, with TRBD2 matching over 11 bases. The germline V gene has CDR1 SGHDN and CDR2 FVKESK. With 8 bases clipped from V and 1 base from J, the junction kept 23 bases outside the gene matches. The CDR3 extends over 21 amino acids. The CDR3 DNA sequence: TGTGCCAGCTCCCGGATCGCCGGGACTAGCGGTGGACTCAGTGGCACAGATACGCAGTATTTT. Its translation: CASSRIAGTSGGLSGTDTQYF.

The chain employs TRBV4-3 and TRBJ2-3; no definite D call. Germline values: CDR1 LGHNA, CDR2 YSLEER. V lost 0 bases to trimming and J lost 3 bases, with 7 bases between them. The CDR3 sequence is 14 residues long. CDR3 DNA: TGCGCCAGCAGCCAAGATGGTGGGACAGATACGCAGTATTTT. This sequence encodes CASSQDGGTDTQYF.

This clone occurred once. As DNA, the CDR3 is TGTGCCAGCAGCGTAGATCGGGGCTATGGCTACACCTTC. Its translation is CASSVDRGYGYTF. This chain joins TRBV9 and TRBJ1-2; D unresolved. Trimming took off 0 bases at V and 4 bases at J, with 7 bases between the two ends. The germline CDR1 and CDR2 sequences are SGDLS and YYNGEE. The CDR3 extends over 13 amino acids. The whole variable domain, remainder taken from reference TRBV9 and TRBJ1-2, is DSGVTQTPKHLITATGQRVTLRCSPRSGDLSVYWYQQSLDQGLQFLIQYYNGEERAKGNILERFSAQQFPDLHSELNLSSLELGDSALYFCASSVDRGYGYTFGSGTRLTVV.

J is TRBJ1-6 and V is TRBV2; the D is unclear. Trimming took 4 bases from V and 8 from J, leaving 6 bases between them. From germline, CDR1 is SNHLY and CDR2 FYNNEI. The CDR3 is made up of 12 amino acids. CDR3: CASSAYDSPLHF. CDR3 nucleotide sequence: TGTGCCAGCAGTGCTTATGATTCACCCCTCCACTTT.

Regarding this clone: Other DNA sequences from this sample encode an identical CDR3 as well. The V call is TRBV5-1, the J call TRBJ1-5; 8 bases fit TRBD1. Germline CDR1 and CDR2: SGHRS and YFSETQ. With 4 bases clipped from V and 4 bases from J, the junction kept 4 bases outside the gene matches. This CDR3 is 14 amino acids long. CDR3 region: CASSAGTGNQPQHF. The CDR3 bases are TGCGCCAGCAGCGCCGGGACAGGTAATCAGCCCCAGCATTTT.

J is TRBJ2-3 and V is TRBV5-1; no definite D call. Germline CDR1 is SGHRS and CDR2 is YFSETQ. The CDR3 totals 15 residues. The germline V and J ends were trimmed by 0 bases and 0 bases, with 8 bases remaining between them. The CDR3 DNA sequence: TGCGCCAGCAGCTTGGGCCAGTTAAGCACAGATACGCAGTATTTT. Amino acid sequence: CASSLGQLSTDTQYF. The whole variable domain, remainder taken from reference TRBV5-1 and TRBJ2-3, is KAGVTQTPRYLIKTRGQQVTLSCSPISGHRSVSWYQQTPGQGLQFLFEYFSETQRNKGNFPGRFSGRQFSNSRSEMNVSTLELGDSALYLCASSLGQLSTDTQYFGPGTRLTVL.

The chain combines TRBV7-9 with TRBJ1-3; no firm D call. The CDR3 length is 18 residues. V was pared by 3 bases and J by 8 bases, with 26 bases between. Germline loops: CDR1 SEHNR, CDR2 FQNEAQ (reference sequence). In nucleotides, the CDR3 is TGTGCCAGCAGCTTCCTACCAACGAACCCCCGTCTTCAGCACACCATATATTTT. Translation gives CASSFLPTNPRLQHTIYF. Full variable domain (rest looked up from reference TRBV7-9 and TRBJ1-3): DTGVSQNPRHKITKRGQNVTFRCDPISEHNRLYWYRQTLGQGPEFLTYFQNEAQLEKSRLLSDRFSAERPKGSFSTLEIQRTEQGDSAMYLCASSFLPTNPRLQHTIYFGEGSWLTVV.

The V gene is TRBV30, the J gene TRBJ2-3; D ambiguous. The V end was cut by 2 bases, the J end by 4 bases, with 16 bases between. CDR1 is GTSNPN and CDR2 is SVGIG in the germline V gene (reference sequence). The CDR3 spans 15 residues. The CDR3 region has the DNA TGTGCCTGGAGTTGGTCTCATTTACCTTCAGATACGCAGTATTTT. As protein: CAWSWSHLPSDTQYF.

This clone was detected a few times. The CDR3 DNA is TGCAGTGCTGCATACGGCTACGAGCAGTACTTC. It translates to CSAAYGYEQYF. The rearrangement joins TRBV20-1 to TRBJ2-7; no definite D call. V dropped 5 bases and J dropped 3 bases, with 8 bases sitting between them. This CDR3 is 11 amino acids long. The germline V gene encodes CDR1 DFQATT and CDR2 SNEGSKA (reference sequence).

The chain joins TRBV30 to TRBJ2-3; TRBD2 aligns across 8 bases. The CDR3 length is 14 residues. Losses at the gene ends were 5 bases for V and 5 bases for J; bases not matched to a gene: 9. Germline CDR1 and CDR2: GTSNPN and SVGIG (reference sequence). CDR3: CAWAPGGGIDTQYF. The CDR3 bases are TGTGCCTGGGCCCCCGGCGGGGGGATAGATACGCAGTATTTT.

The chain uses TRBV2 and TRBJ1-2; possibly TRBD1 for D (5 bases). The germline V gene encodes CDR1 SNHLY and CDR2 FYNNEI. The CDR3 length is 14 residues. Trimming left V 5 bases short and J 4 bases short, with 14 bases between. The CDR3 protein is CASSIDSTSYGYTF. DNA of the CDR3: TGTGCCAGCAGTATAGACAGCACCTCCTATGGCTACACCTTC.

The chain couples TRBV15 to TRBJ2-3; 12 nucleotides line up with TRBD2. The CDR3 has 17 amino acids. V dropped 0 bases and J dropped 6; count of bases not matched to a gene: 7. The germline V gene encodes CDR1 LNHNV and CDR2 YYDKDF (reference sequence). For the CDR3, the DNA is TGTGCCACCAGCAGAGACCCTTCTAGCGGGGGGGCGGATACGCAGTATTTT. Translating gives CATSRDPSSGGADTQYF.

J is TRBJ1-2 and V is TRBV20-1; possible D gene TRBD1, 5 bases. This CDR3 is 11 amino acids long. Germline CDR1 reads DFQATT; CDR2 reads SNEGSKA (reference sequence). Trimming pared 5 bases from V and 3 bases from J, leaving 7 bases between. The CDR3 bases are TGCAGTGCTCCACAGGACTATGGCTACACCTTC. Translation gives CSAPQDYGYTF.

The chain carries TRBV14 and TRBJ2-3; the match to TRBD2 covers 8 bases. J was trimmed by 2 bases and V by 0 bases; bases with no gene match: 10. The CDR3 spans 18 residues. Germline V gene lookup returns CDR1 SGHDN and CDR2 FVKESK. The CDR3 bases are TGTGCCAGCAGCCAAGATGGGATTCGGCGGGGGGTCACAGATACGCAGTATTTT. This translates into CASSQDGIRRGVTDTQYF.

This clone has only one observation. The chain recombines TRBV5-1 with TRBJ2-3, with D tentatively TRBD2 (5 bases). This CDR3 comprises 13 residues. Germline CDR1 and CDR2: SGHRS and YFSETQ. V was pared by 0 bases and J by 4 bases, with 6 bases between. The DNA of the CDR3 is TGCGCCAGCAGCTTGGTAGCGTCAGATACGCAGTATTTT. The encoded protein is CASSLVASDTQYF.

The chain is built from TRBV18 and TRBJ2-3; D is possibly TRBD1 (5 bases). CDR1 and CDR2 (germline): KGHSH, LQKENI. This CDR3 is 16 amino acids long. Trimming removed 4 bases from V and 1 base from J, with 15 bases in between. DNA for the CDR3: TGTGCCAGCTCACGAAGACAGATTCCTCGCACAGATACGCAGTATTTT. This encodes CASSRRQIPRTDTQYF.

The V call is TRBV7-9, the J call TRBJ2-7; 7 bases are a match to TRBD2. The J segment lost 2 bases and the V segment lost 4 bases, leaving 8 bases of the junction unmatched. Germline-derived CDR1 and CDR2 are SEHNR and FQNEAQ (reference sequence). This CDR3 contains 15 residues. The CDR3 is CASSSPGGLTYEQYF. The CDR3 coding sequence is TGTGCCAGCAGCTCCCCGGGGGGTCTGACCTACGAGCAGTACTTC.

This clone was seen a handful of times. The gene calls are TRBV29-1 and TRBJ2-7; 9 nucleotides align to TRBD1. This CDR3 is 17 amino acids long. In germline, CDR1 is SQVTM, CDR2 ANQGSEA. Trimming removed 4 bases from V and 2 bases from J; junction bases left unmatched: 15. The CDR3 sequence is CSVARDRVFRGTYEQYF. CDR3 coding DNA: TGCAGCGTTGCCAGGGACAGGGTTTTTAGGGGGACCTACGAGCAGTACTTC.

The gene calls are TRBV18 and TRBJ2-5; 7 nucleotides match TRBD1. Germline lookup yields CDR1 KGHSH and CDR2 LQKENI. The junction had 6 bases not matched to a gene; V was cut back by 3 bases and J by 5 bases. This CDR3 is 14 amino acids long. Here the CDR3 reads CASSPRQGDETQYF. The CDR3 nucleotides are TGTGCCAGCTCACCCCGACAGGGTGATGAGACCCAGTACTTC.